One sample yielded the 11 T cell receptor beta chains listed below, sequenced in a study of T cells in localized non-small cell lung cancer. TCRdb's copy holds only in-frame clones and misses some; the assay was immunoSEQ multiplex PCR. This sample yields approximately 35,000 clones, of which roughly 90% are seen a single time; around 4.3% belongs to the top ten. The starting material was peripheral blood, obtained before any cancer treatment. Every receptor here comes from a man aged 35 to 69 with stage I lung adenocarcinoma.

The chain is built from TRBV27 and TRBJ1-4; 8 bases fit TRBD1. Germline values: CDR1 MNHEY, CDR2 SMNVEV (reference sequence). There are 21 residues in the CDR3. Germline trimming cut 3 bases from V and 4 bases from J; bases unmatched to any gene: 22. CDR3 bases: TGTGCCAGCAGTTTGGGGCTCGACAGGGGAAGGGGGGGGGACTTTAATGAAAAACTGTTTTTT. As protein: CASSLGLDRGRGGDFNEKLFF.

V gene TRBV18 combines with J gene TRBJ2-1; 8 positions agree with TRBD2. Germline V CDR1 and CDR2: KGHSH, LQKENI. The length of the CDR3 is 13 residues. V gave up 8 bases and J gave up 3 bases; unmatched junction bases: 3. CDR3 sequence reads: CASHSGDYNEQFF. The CDR3 DNA reads TGTGCCAGCCATAGCGGGGACTACAATGAGCAGTTCTTC.

The genes are TRBV18 and TRBJ2-1; 7 positions match TRBD1. Germline V gene sequence: CDR1 KGHSH, CDR2 LQKENI. Trimming at V came to 1 base and at J to 15 bases, leaving 12 bases not matched to a gene. The CDR3 sequence is 14 residues long. DNA for the CDR3: TGTGCCAGCTCACCACGGTCCCAGGGACAGACATCGTTCTTC. Amino acid sequence: CASSPRSQGQTSFF.

The V gene is TRBV6-1, the J gene TRBJ2-3, with TRBD1 matching 9 bases. Germline lookup yields CDR1 MNHNS and CDR2 SASEGT. This CDR3 has 16 amino acids. V shed 1 base, J shed 7 bases, and the junction held 9 bases outside the gene matches. Here the CDR3 reads CASSEDGTGTLYTQYF. In nucleotides, the CDR3 is TGTGCCAGCAGTGAAGATGGGACAGGGACATTGTATACGCAGTATTTT.

Only a few counts were recorded for this clone. The chain employs TRBV19 and TRBJ2-2, with 9 bases fitting TRBD2. Trimming removed 1 base from V and 5 bases from J; junction bases left unmatched: 2. CDR1 is LNHDA, CDR2 SQIVND, per germline (reference sequence). The CDR3 loop spans 15 amino acids. CDR3 region: CASSIASGGTGELFF. The CDR3 coding sequence is TGTGCCAGTAGTATAGCCAGCGGGGGGACCGGGGAGCTGTTTTTT.

The V call is TRBV2, the J call TRBJ2-5; 12 bases align to TRBD2. V gave up 7 bases and J gave up 5 bases; unmatched junction bases: 2. Germline V CDR1 and CDR2: SNHLY, FYNNEI. The CDR3 loop spans 13 amino acids. Written as DNA, the CDR3 is TGTGCCAGCACGGGGACTAGCGGGGAGACCCAGTACTTC. Its translation: CASTGTSGETQYF.

The chain couples TRBV5-1 to TRBJ1-6; no definite D call. The CDR3 contains 13 residues. The germline CDR1 and CDR2 sequences are SGHRS and YFSETQ. V dropped 4 bases and J dropped 10 bases, with 12 bases sitting between them. CDR3 loop: CASSPSPGSPLHF. The CDR3 coding sequence is TGCGCCAGCAGCCCATCCCCGGGATCACCCCTCCACTTT.

The chain recombines TRBV2 with TRBJ1-4; TRBD1 might be the D (6 bases). Germline V CDR1 and CDR2: SNHLY, FYNNEI. The V end was cut by 6 bases, the J end by 10 bases, with 12 bases between. The CDR3 has 12 residues. The CDR3 DNA sequence: TGTGCCAGCAGAGCACAGGGCGGAAAACTGTTTTTT. It is translated as CASRAQGGKLFF.

The rearrangement links TRBV19 to TRBJ1-2; D may be TRBD1 (5 bases). V lost 3 bases and J lost 8, with 16 bases in between. Germline CDR1 and CDR2: LNHDA and SQIVND (reference sequence). This CDR3 has 14 amino acids. CDR3 residues: CASSIRGPSVGYTF. DNA of the CDR3: TGTGCCAGTAGTATCCGGGGCCCTTCAGTCGGCTACACCTTC. Combining the CDR3 with reference TRBV19 and TRBJ1-2 gives the whole variable domain DGGITQSPKYLFRKEGQNVTLSCEQNLNHDAMYWYRQDPGQGLRLIYYSQIVNDFQKGDIAEGYSVSREKKESFPLTVTSAQKNPTAFYLCASSIRGPSVGYTFGSGTRLTVV.

The chain uses TRBV4-1 and TRBJ2-3; no firm D call. V was pared by 3 bases and J by 6 bases, with 13 bases between. CDR1 is MGHRA and CDR2 is YSYEKL in the germline V gene. The CDR3 runs to 14 residues. CDR3 in amino acids: CASSQAELGDTQYF. In nucleotides, the CDR3 is TGCGCCAGCAGCCAGGCTGAATTAGGGGATACGCAGTATTTT.

The V call is TRBV18, the J call TRBJ1-3, with 7 bases matching TRBD1. Germline lookup yields CDR1 KGHSH and CDR2 LQKENI. The CDR3 runs 18 residues. Trimming at V came to 3 bases and at J to 0 bases, leaving 11 bases not matched to a gene. The CDR3 DNA is TGTGCCAGCTCACCCGGGCTGGGGGGACAGATCTCTGGAAACACCATATATTTT. This encodes CASSPGLGGQISGNTIYF.